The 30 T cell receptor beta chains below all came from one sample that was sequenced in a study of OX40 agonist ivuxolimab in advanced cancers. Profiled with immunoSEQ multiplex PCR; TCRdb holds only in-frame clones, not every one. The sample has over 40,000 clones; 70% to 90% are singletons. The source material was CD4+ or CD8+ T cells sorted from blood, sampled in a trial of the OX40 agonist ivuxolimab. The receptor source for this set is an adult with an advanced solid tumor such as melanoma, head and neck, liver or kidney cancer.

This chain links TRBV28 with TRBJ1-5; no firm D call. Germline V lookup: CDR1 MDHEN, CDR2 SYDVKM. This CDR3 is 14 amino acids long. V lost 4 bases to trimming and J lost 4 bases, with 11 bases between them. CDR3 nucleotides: TGTGCCAGCAGTTCGACGGCACCTAATCAGCCCCAGCATTTT. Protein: CASSSTAPNQPQHF. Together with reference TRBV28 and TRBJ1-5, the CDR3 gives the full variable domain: DVKVTQSSRYLVKRTGEKVFLECVQDMDHENMFWYRQDPGLGLRLIYFSYDVKMKEKGDIPEGYSVSREKKERFSLILESASTNQTSMYLCASSSTAPNQPQHFGDGTRLSIL.

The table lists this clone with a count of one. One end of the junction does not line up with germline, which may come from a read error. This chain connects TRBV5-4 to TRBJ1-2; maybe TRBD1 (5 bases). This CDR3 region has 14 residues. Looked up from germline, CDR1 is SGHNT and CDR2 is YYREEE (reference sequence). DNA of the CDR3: TGTGCCGGCAGCTTGGGCAGGGAAAACTATGGCTACACCTTC. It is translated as CAGSLGRENYGYTF.

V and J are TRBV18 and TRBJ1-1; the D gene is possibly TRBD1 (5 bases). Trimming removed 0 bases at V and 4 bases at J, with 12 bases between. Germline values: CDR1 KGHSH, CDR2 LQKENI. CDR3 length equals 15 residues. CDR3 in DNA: TGTGCCAGCTCACCACCGGGGGGGATGAGCACTGAAGCTTTCTTT. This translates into CASSPPGGMSTEAFF.

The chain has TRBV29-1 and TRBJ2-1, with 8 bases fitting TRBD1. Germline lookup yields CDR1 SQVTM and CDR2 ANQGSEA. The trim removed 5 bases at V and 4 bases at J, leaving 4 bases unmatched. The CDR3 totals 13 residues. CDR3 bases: TGCAGCGTTCGACAGGGGATTTACAATGAGCAGTTCTTC. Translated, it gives CSVRQGIYNEQFF.

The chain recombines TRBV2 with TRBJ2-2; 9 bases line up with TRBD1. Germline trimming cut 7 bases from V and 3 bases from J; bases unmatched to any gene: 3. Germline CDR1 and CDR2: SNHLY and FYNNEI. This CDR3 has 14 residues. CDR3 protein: CASIRDRDTGELFF. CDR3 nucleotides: TGTGCCAGCATCCGGGACAGGGACACCGGGGAGCTGTTTTTT.

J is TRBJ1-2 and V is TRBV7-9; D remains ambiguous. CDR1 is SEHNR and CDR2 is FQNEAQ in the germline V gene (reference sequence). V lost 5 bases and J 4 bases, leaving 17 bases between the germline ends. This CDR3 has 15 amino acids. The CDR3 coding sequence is TGTGCCAGCAGCCCAGCGGGTGGAGGAGGCTATGGCTACACCTTC. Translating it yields CASSPAGGGGYGYTF.

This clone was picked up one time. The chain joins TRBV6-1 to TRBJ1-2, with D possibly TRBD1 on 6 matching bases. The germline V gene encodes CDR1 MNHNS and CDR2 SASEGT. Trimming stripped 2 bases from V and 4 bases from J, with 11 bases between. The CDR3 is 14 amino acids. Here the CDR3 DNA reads TGTGCCAGCAGTGAACGTCCAGGGGCCTATGGCTACACCTTC. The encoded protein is CASSERPGAYGYTF.

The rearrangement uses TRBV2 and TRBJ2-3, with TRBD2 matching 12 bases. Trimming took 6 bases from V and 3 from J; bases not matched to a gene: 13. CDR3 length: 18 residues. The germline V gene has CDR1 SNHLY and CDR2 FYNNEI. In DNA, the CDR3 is TGTGCCAGCAGAGATATGCCGACTAGCGGGAGATTAACAGATACGCAGTATTTT. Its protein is CASRDMPTSGRLTDTQYF.

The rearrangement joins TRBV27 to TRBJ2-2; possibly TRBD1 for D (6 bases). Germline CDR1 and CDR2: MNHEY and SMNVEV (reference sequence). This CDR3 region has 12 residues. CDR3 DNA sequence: TGTGCAGGGGGAGCGTTGGCCGGGGAGCTGTTTTTT. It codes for CAGGALAGELFF.

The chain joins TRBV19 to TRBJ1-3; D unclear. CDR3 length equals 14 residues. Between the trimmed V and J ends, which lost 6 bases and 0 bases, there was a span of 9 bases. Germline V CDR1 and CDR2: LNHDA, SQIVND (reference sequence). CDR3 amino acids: CASSPGASGNTIYF. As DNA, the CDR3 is TGTGCCAGTAGCCCAGGAGCCTCTGGAAACACCATATATTTT. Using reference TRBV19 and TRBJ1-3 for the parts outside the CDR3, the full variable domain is DGGITQSPKYLFRKEGQNVTLSCEQNLNHDAMYWYRQDPGQGLRLIYYSQIVNDFQKGDIAEGYSVSREKKESFPLTVTSAQKNPTAFYLCASSPGASGNTIYFGEGSWLTVV.

The CDR3 nucleotides are TGTGCCAGCAGTGAAAGGGCAGGGCGGAACACTGAAGCTTTCTTT. Amino acids: CASSERAGRNTEAFF. The rearrangement uses TRBV6-1 and TRBJ1-1, with a tentative D call TRBD1 (5 bases). CDR1 and CDR2 from the germline V gene are MNHNS and SASEGT. This CDR3 is 15 amino acids long. V dropped 2 bases and J dropped 1 base, with 11 bases sitting between them.

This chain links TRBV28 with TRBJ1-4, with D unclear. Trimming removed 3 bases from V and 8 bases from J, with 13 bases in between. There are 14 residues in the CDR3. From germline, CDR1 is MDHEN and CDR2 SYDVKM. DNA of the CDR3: TGTGCCAGCAGTTTGATCGGATTAACGGAAAAACTGTTTTTT. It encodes CASSLIGLTEKLFF.

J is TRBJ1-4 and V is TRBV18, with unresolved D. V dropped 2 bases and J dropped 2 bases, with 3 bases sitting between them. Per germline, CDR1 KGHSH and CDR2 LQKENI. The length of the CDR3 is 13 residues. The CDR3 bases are TGTGCCAGCTCACCAGGGACTAATGAAAAACTGTTTTTT. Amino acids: CASSPGTNEKLFF.

The CDR3 loop reads CASLGNSGANVLTF. CDR3 sequence (DNA): TGTGCCAGCTTGGGGAACTCTGGGGCCAACGTCCTGACTTTC. V gene TRBV6-5 combines with J gene TRBJ2-6; D call uncertain. The germline CDR1 and CDR2 sequences are MNHEY and SVGAGI. Trimming left V 8 bases short and J 0 bases short, with 8 bases between. The CDR3 is 14 amino acids.

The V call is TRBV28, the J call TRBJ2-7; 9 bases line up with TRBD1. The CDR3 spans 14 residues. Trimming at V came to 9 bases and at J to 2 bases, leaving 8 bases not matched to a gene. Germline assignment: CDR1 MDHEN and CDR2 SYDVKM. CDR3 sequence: CASIAGTGTYEQYF. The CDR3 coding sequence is TGTGCCAGTATTGCGGGGACAGGGACCTACGAGCAGTACTTC.

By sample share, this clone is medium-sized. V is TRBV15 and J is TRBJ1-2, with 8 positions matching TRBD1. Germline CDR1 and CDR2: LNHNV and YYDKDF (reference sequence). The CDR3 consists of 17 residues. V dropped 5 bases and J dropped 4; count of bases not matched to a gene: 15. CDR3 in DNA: TGTGCCACCAGCTCCCGGACCCAAGGGACAGGCCGCTATGGCTACACCTTC. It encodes CATSSRTQGTGRYGYTF.

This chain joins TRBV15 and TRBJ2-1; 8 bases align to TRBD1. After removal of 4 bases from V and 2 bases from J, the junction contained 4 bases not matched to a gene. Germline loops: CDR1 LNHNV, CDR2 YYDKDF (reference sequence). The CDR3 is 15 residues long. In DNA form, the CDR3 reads TGTGCCACCAGCACCAGGACAGGGCCCTACAATGAGCAGTTCTTC. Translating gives CATSTRTGPYNEQFF.

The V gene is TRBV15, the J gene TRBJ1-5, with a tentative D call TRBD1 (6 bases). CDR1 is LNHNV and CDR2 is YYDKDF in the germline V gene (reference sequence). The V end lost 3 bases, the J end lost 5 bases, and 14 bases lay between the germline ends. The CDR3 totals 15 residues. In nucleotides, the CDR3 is TGTGCCACCAGCAGTTACAGGGTACGCGATCAGCCCCAGCATTTT. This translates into CATSSYRVRDQPQHF.

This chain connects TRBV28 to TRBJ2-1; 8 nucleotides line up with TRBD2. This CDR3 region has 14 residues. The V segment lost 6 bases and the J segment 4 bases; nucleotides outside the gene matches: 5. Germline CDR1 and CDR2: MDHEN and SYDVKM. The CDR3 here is CASRIGGRYNEQFF. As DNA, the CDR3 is TGTGCCAGCAGGATCGGCGGGAGGTACAATGAGCAGTTCTTC.

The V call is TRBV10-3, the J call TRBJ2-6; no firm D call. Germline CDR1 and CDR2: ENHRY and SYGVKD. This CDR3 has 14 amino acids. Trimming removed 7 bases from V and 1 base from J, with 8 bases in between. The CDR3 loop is CAINPGSGANVLTF. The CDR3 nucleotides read TGTGCCATCAATCCGGGTTCTGGGGCCAACGTCCTGACTTTC.

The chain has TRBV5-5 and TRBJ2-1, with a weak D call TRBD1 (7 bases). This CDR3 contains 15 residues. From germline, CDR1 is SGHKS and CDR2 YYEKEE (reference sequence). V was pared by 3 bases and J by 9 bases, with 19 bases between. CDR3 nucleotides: TGTGCCAGCAGCTCCGGCGGGGCAGGGGGGCTTGAGCAGTTCTTC. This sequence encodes CASSSGGAGGLEQFF.

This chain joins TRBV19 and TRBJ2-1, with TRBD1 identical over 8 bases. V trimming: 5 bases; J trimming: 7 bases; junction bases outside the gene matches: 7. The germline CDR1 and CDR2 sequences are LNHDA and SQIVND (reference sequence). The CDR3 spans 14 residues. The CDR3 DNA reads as TGTGCCAGTAGTGGACGGACAGGGATGAATGAGCAGTTCTTC. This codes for CASSGRTGMNEQFF.

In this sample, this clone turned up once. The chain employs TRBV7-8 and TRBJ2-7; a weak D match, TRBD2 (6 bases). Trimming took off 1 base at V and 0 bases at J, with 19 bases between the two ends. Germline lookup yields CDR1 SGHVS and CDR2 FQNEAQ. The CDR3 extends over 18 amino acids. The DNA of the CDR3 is TGTGCCAGCAGCTTAGTTTTGGGGTGGGGCGGGGTCTCCTACGAGCAGTACTTC. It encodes CASSLVLGWGGVSYEQYF.

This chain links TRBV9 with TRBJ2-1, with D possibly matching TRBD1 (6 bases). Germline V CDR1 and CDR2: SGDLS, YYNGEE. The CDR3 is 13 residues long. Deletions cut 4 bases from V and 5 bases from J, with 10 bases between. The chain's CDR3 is CASSPHRDNEQFF. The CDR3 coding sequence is TGTGCCAGCAGCCCGCACAGGGACAATGAGCAGTTCTTC. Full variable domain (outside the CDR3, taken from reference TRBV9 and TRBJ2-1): DSGVTQTPKHLITATGQRVTLRCSPRSGDLSVYWYQQSLDQGLQFLIQYYNGEERAKGNILERFSAQQFPDLHSELNLSSLELGDSALYFCASSPHRDNEQFFGPGTRLTVL.

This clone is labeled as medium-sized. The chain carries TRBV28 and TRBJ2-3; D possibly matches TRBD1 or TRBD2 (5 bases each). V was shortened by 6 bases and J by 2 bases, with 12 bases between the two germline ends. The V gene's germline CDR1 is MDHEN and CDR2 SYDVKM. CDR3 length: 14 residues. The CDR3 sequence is CASSYPGATDTQYF. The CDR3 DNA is TGTGCCAGCAGCTACCCCGGGGCCACAGATACGCAGTATTTT. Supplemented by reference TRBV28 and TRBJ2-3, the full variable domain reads DVKVTQSSRYLVKRTGEKVFLECVQDMDHENMFWYRQDPGLGLRLIYFSYDVKMKEKGDIPEGYSVSREKKERFSLILESASTNQTSMYLCASSYPGATDTQYFGPGTRLTVL.

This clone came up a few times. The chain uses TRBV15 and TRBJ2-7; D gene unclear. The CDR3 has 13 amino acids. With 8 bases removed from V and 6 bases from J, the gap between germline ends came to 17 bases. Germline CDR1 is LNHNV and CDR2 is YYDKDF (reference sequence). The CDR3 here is CATQQYGVSEQYF. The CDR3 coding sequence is TGTGCCACCCAGCAGTACGGAGTGTCCGAGCAGTACTTC.

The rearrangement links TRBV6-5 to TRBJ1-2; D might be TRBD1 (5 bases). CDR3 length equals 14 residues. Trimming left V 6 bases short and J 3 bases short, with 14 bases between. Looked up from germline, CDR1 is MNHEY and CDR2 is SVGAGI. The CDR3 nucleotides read TGTGCCAGCAGGCAACGGGACCGAGACTATGGCTACACCTTC. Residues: CASRQRDRDYGYTF.

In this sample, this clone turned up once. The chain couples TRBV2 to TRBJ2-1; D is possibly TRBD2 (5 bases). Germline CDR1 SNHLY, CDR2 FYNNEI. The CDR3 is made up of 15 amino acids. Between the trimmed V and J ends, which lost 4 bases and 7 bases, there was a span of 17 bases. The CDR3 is CASSVLAGGLNEQFF. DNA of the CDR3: TGTGCCAGCAGTGTCCTTGCGGGTGGCCTGAATGAGCAGTTCTTC.

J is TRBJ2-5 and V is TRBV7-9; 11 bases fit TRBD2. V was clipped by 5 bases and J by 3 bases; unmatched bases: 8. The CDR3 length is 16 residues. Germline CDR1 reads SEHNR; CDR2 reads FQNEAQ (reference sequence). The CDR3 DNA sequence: TGTGCCAGCAGCCCCTGGGGTAGCGGGAGGGAAGAGACCCAGTACTTC. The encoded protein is CASSPWGSGREETQYF.

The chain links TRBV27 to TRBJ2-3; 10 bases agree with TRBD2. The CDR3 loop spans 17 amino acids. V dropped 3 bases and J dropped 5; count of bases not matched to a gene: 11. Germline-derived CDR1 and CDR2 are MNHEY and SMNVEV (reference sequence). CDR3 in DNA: TGTGCCAGCAGTTTCTGGGGGCTAGCGGGAGTTAAAGATACGCAGTATTTT. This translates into CASSFWGLAGVKDTQYF.